The clone carrying this T cell receptor beta chain came up a few times. J gave up 0 bases and V 4 bases, and 3 bases lay outside the gene matches. This CDR3 spans 15 amino acids. In germline, CDR1 is MNHEY, CDR2 SVGAGI. This entry is derived from a study of beta chain features in type 1 diabetes. Isolated RNA was reverse transcribed in full, so expressed TCRB transcripts were sequenced. Profiling relied on immunoSEQ multiplex PCR, and the TCRdb table lists in-frame clones only, not all of them. The table records 140,000 to 150,000 clones, around 51% of them present only once. Sequencing input: Tregs from blood. This chain joins TRBV6-5 and TRBJ2-3; TRBD1 matches 8 bases. The clonotype comes from a man between 18 and 29 years old in good health. CDR3 region: CASSSQGASTDTQYF. The CDR3 nucleotides read TGTGCCAGCAGTTCCCAGGGGGCTAGCACAGATACGCAGTATTTT.